The present T cell receptor beta chain was sequenced within a study of T cells expressing NK-cell markers. Looking at the study overall: CD3+CD56+NKG2C+, CD3+CD56+NKG2C- and CD3+CD56-NKG2C+ T cells, once sorted, supplied the TCR beta repertoires. The study, taken as a whole, reports: These same clonotypes (in several donors) also led the CD3+CD56-NKG2C+ fraction. Dominant NKG2C+ clonotypes in about six donors made up about 1.0-8% of CD8+ T cells.

Comment on this clonotype: The antigen remains undetermined.

Per the germline V gene, CDR1 is MNHNS and CDR2 is SASEGT. The CDR3 is 16 residues long. From its re-call of the 5' RACE reads, TCRdb lists each CDR3 protein once, without DNA. With almost 450,000 distinct CDR3 sequences in the sample, the ten largest clones hold 7.3%. The specimen sequenced was blood T cells: a sorted CD56 or NKG2C T cell subset, CD4+ or CD8+ T cells, or bulk PBMC T cells (not recorded which). This receptor was taken from a woman between 18 and 70 years old in good health. The chain uses TRBV6-1 and TRBJ1-4; TCRdb proposes TRBD1, but this gene call is untestable without DNA. CDR3: CASMGPQEGTAEKLFF.